These 20 T cell receptor beta chains came from one sample sequenced in a study of regulatory T cells in long-lasting Graves disease. Both iRepertoire HTBI primers and Arm-PCR of CDR3 regions were used to build the TCR beta libraries. MiXCR, applied by TCRdb to the multiplex PCR reads, yields one record per CDR3 protein. The data hold some 340,000 distinct CDR3 sequences, with less than 30% observed a single time. Regarding time point: persistent/refractory GD, antithyroid drugs over 5 years with positive TRAb. RNA from PBMCs was the source of the TCR library. Sequencing was performed on peripheral blood mononuclear cells (PBMCs), taken when the disease was refractory, from a patient treated with antithyroid drugs. The receptors stem from a woman aged 40-49 years with Graves disease.

This clonotype occurred a few times. This chain connects TRBV29-1 to TRBJ2-2; 7 bases agree with TRBD1. CDR1 is SQVTM, CDR2 ANQGSEA, per germline. Trimming at V came to 8 bases and at J to 8 bases, leaving 14 bases not matched to a gene. The CDR3 extends over 14 amino acids. The CDR3 loop reads CSTTGTAGWGELFF. CDR3 nucleotide sequence: TGCAGCACTACCGGGACAGCTGGTTGGGGGGAGCTGTTTTTT.

This clonotype was counted ten times or more. The V and J genes are TRBV20-1 and TRBJ2-5; 9 bases fit TRBD2. V lost 3 bases and J lost 5; bases outside the gene matches: 13. In germline, CDR1 is DFQATT, CDR2 SNEGSKA (reference sequence). This CDR3 comprises 16 residues. The CDR3 here is CSASILREGLGETQYF. The CDR3 DNA sequence: TGCAGTGCTAGCATTCTGCGGGAGGGCCTGGGGGAGACCCAGTACTTC.

The V gene is TRBV5-1, the J gene TRBJ2-5, with D perhaps matching TRBD1 (6 bases). V dropped 0 bases and J dropped 3 bases, with 12 bases sitting between them. The CDR3 has 15 amino acids. Germline CDR1 SGHRS, CDR2 YFSETQ. CDR3 sequence (DNA): TGCGCCAGCAGCTTGGCGGGCCAGGGGAAAGAGACCCAGTACTTC. This sequence encodes CASSLAGQGKETQYF.

This chain links TRBV27 with TRBJ1-1; D perhaps matches TRBD1 (5 bases). V lost 5 bases and J 1 base, leaving 14 bases between the germline ends. Germline-derived CDR1 and CDR2 are MNHEY and SMNVEV (reference sequence). This CDR3 has 15 amino acids. DNA for the CDR3: TGTGCCAGCAGTACCACCTCTAGGGGGAACACTGAAGCTTTCTTT. This encodes CASSTTSRGNTEAFF.

This clonotype was counted a few times. The junction differs from germline at one of its ends, possibly a read error. The chain couples TRBV20-1 to TRBJ2-2; D might be TRBD2 (6 bases). Germline assignment: CDR1 DFQATT and CDR2 SNEGSKA (reference sequence). There are 13 residues in the CDR3. CDR3 sequence reads: CSASGGAVGELLF. CDR3 nucleotide sequence: TGCAGTGCTAGCGGAGGGGCGGTCGGGGAGCTGCTTTTT.

The rearrangement joins TRBV20-1 to TRBJ1-1; D remains unclear. The CDR3 loop spans 12 amino acids. Between the trimmed V and J ends, which lost 3 bases and 1 base, there was a span of 6 bases. Looked up from germline, CDR1 is DFQATT and CDR2 is SNEGSKA (reference sequence). CDR3 sequence reads: CSASWGNTEAFF. In nucleotides, the CDR3 is TGCAGTGCTAGTTGGGGGAACACTGAAGCTTTCTTT.

This clonotype was seen at least ten times. The chain combines TRBV5-6 with TRBJ1-5; tentative D call: TRBD1 (5 bases). The CDR3 has 14 amino acids. Germline values: CDR1 SGHDT, CDR2 YYEEEE. Trimming removed 2 bases at V and 3 bases at J, with 9 bases between. The CDR3 DNA is TGTGCCAGCAGCTTTGGGACTTTCAATCAGCCCCAGCATTTT. This codes for CASSFGTFNQPQHF.

In its sample, this clonotype was seen many times. For the CDR3, the DNA is TGCAGCGTCCTCCGACCGAGGGCAGGAGGTCAGCCCCAGCATTTT. This gives the protein CSVLRPRAGGQPQHF. The chain uses TRBV29-1 and TRBJ1-5; D is ambiguous. Germline values: CDR1 SQVTM, CDR2 ANQGSEA. The CDR3 is made up of 15 amino acids. Trimming shortened V by 6 bases and J by 6 bases, and 21 bases separated the two germline ends.

This clonotype was seen a handful of times. Since a much larger clone is just one base distant, this may be a read error. V is TRBV12-3 or TRBV12-4 and J is TRBJ2-7; maybe TRBD2 (6 bases). Trimming removed 5 bases from V and 6 bases from J, with 20 bases in between. The CDR3 totals 15 residues. In DNA form, the CDR3 reads TGTGCCAGCAGTCTGAGTGGAGGGGCGAAGTGCGAGCAGTACTTC. It translates to CASSLSGGAKCEQYF.

There are a few counts of this clonotype. This chain joins TRBV11-2 and TRBJ2-5, with 9 bases that match TRBD2. The germline V gene has CDR1 SGHAT and CDR2 FQNNGV. Losses at the gene ends were 4 bases for V and 4 bases for J; bases not matched to a gene: 13. The CDR3 covers 17 residues. In nucleotides, the CDR3 is TGTGCCAGCAGCTGGGGAGGGCTAGCGGGACATGGAGAGACCCAGTACTTC. It codes for CASSWGGLAGHGETQYF.

Remarks on this clonotype: A much larger clone lies one base from this, so it may be a read error. Likely a read error: the CDR3 ends without its conserved phenylalanine or tryptophan. V usage is TRBV2 and J usage is TRBJ2-2; D might be TRBD1 (6 bases). The CDR3 spans 14 residues. V was trimmed by 9 bases and J by 1 base, leaving 12 bases between them. Per germline, CDR1 SNHLY and CDR2 FYNNEI. The CDR3 DNA reads as TGTGCCAGTTTTGACAGGAAGAACACCGGGGAGCTGTTTTCT. It yields the protein CASFDRKNTGELFS.

The sample holds a few counts of this clonotype. The gene calls are TRBV29-1 and TRBJ1-1; TRBD1 is a possible D gene (5 bases). CDR1 is SQVTM and CDR2 is ANQGSEA in the germline V gene. The CDR3 runs to 14 residues. V was trimmed by 4 bases and J by 5 bases, leaving 17 bases between them. In DNA, the CDR3 is TGCAGCGTTGGCATTCGGGGGATTGGAACTGAAGCTTTCTTT. Protein sequence: CSVGIRGIGTEAFF.

V usage is TRBV6-2 or TRBV6-3 and J usage is TRBJ2-7; the match to TRBD1 covers 7 bases. The CDR3 covers 13 residues. The V and J ends lost 5 bases and 6 bases, in that order; junction bases with no gene match: 7. From germline, CDR1 is MNHEY and CDR2 SVGEGT. The CDR3 DNA follows: TGTGCCAGCAGTCCGACAGGGAAGTCCGAGCAGTACTTC. Translating it yields CASSPTGKSEQYF.

This clonotype was observed at least ten times. This chain connects TRBV11-1 to TRBJ2-5, with 10 positions matching TRBD2. V lost 3 bases and J lost 5; bases outside the gene matches: 9. Germline V gene sequence: CDR1 SGHAT, CDR2 FQDESV (reference sequence). The CDR3 spans 16 residues. CDR3 protein: CASSFEAGGPKETQYF. DNA of the CDR3: TGTGCCAGCAGCTTTGAAGCGGGAGGGCCTAAGGAGACCCAGTACTTC.

This clonotype was seen ten or more times. The V and J genes are TRBV6-1 and TRBJ1-4, with no clear D. There are 16 residues in the CDR3. Trimming took off 3 bases at V and 1 base at J, with 12 bases between the two ends. Germline V lookup: CDR1 MNHNS, CDR2 SASEGT. The DNA of the CDR3 is TGTGCCAGCAGTGATCTCTTAGGAGGAACTAATGAAAAACTGTTTTTT. It is translated as CASSDLLGGTNEKLFF.

This clonotype was observed many times. The J gene is TRBJ2-7, the V gene TRBV20-1; maybe TRBD2 (5 bases). CDR1 and CDR2 (germline): DFQATT, SNEGSKA (reference sequence). Trimming left V 4 bases short and J 2 bases short, with 12 bases between. The CDR3 consists of 13 residues. The CDR3 DNA reads as TGCAGTGCTACCCCATCGGGAACCTACGAGCAGTACTTC. Encoded protein: CSATPSGTYEQYF.

The chain combines TRBV5-1 with TRBJ2-7; 7 bases map to TRBD1. Trimming removed 4 bases from V and 5 bases from J; junction bases left unmatched: 9. The CDR3 totals 14 residues. CDR1 is SGHRS and CDR2 is YFSETQ in the germline V gene. The CDR3 protein is CASSQTLGGDEQYF. CDR3 in DNA: TGCGCCAGCAGCCAGACGTTAGGGGGCGACGAGCAGTACTTC.

The rearrangement uses TRBV15 and TRBJ1-1; 9 bases line up with TRBD1. The length of the CDR3 is 13 residues. Trimming cost V 9 bases and J 6 bases; bases outside gene matches: 8. Germline-derived CDR1 and CDR2 are LNHNV and YYDKDF (reference sequence). Written as DNA, the CDR3 is TGTGCCACTACCGGACAGGGGATCCCTGAAGCTTTCTTT. Translated, it gives CATTGQGIPEAFF.

V usage is TRBV5-1 and J usage is TRBJ2-5, with D possibly matching TRBD1 (6 bases). V shed 0 bases and J shed 4 bases, with 13 bases lying between them. The CDR3 is 15 residues long. Germline CDR1 reads SGHRS; CDR2 reads YFSETQ. CDR3 amino acids: CASSLVGALGETQYF. In nucleotides, the CDR3 is TGCGCCAGCAGCTTGGTGGGGGCCTTGGGAGAGACCCAGTACTTC.

The rearrangement joins TRBV25-1 to TRBJ2-1; a weak D match, TRBD2 (5 bases). Germline values: CDR1 MGHDK, CDR2 SYGVNS. CDR3 length: 15 residues. The V gene lost 1 base and the J gene lost 5 bases, with 12 bases spanning the gap. Written as DNA, the CDR3 is TGTGCCAGCAGTGAATTCGAGAGGGTCGACAATGAGCAGTTCTTC. Amino acids: CASSEFERVDNEQFF.